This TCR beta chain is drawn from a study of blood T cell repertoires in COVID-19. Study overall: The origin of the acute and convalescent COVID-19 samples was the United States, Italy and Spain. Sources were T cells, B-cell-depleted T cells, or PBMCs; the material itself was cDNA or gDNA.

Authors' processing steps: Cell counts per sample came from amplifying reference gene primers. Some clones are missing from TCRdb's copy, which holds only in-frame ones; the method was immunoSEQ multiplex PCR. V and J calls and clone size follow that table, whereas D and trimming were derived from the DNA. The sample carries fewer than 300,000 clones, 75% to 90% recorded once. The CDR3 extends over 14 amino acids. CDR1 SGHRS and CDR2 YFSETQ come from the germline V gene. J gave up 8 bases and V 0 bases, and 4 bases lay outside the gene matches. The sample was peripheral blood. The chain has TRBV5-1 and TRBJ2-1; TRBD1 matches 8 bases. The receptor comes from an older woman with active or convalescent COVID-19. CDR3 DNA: TGCGCCAGCAGCTTGGGGGGACAGGTCGATGAGCAGTTCTTC. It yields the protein CASSLGGQVDEQFF.